This T cell receptor (beta chain) was obtained from a study of OX40 agonist ivuxolimab in advanced cancers. Study-wide context: Partial responses were achieved by three patients, one with hepatocellular carcinoma and two with cutaneous melanoma. Findings of the study overall: The study did not work out the antigen specificity of the expanded peripheral T cells. There were also nonresponders showing low normalized T-cell clonal expansion.

Regarding this clone: What it binds is unknown.

CDR3 length: 12 residues. V was clipped by 5 bases and J by 5 bases; unmatched bases: 1. Germline CDR1 and CDR2: SGHTA and FQGTGA. Sequencing was performed with immunoSEQ multiplex PCR; in TCRdb, only in-frame clones are kept and a portion is missing. The top ten hold over 3% of the sample, which has about 51,000 clones, 80% to 85% seen once. The V call is TRBV7-3, the J call TRBJ1-1, with 8 bases matching TRBD1. Sequences were derived from CD4+ or CD8+ T cells sorted from blood, sampled in a trial of the OX40 agonist ivuxolimab. This sequence originates from an adult with an advanced solid tumor such as melanoma, head and neck, liver or kidney cancer. The CDR3 spells CASSDRGTEAFF. CDR3 coding DNA: TGTGCCAGCAGCGACAGGGGTACTGAAGCTTTCTTT.